The sequence of this T cell receptor beta chain was determined in a study of human T cells and chemical hapten exposure listed by TCRdb under 2021. Notes on the research overall: For sensitization, 2% DPC in acetone was applied to a 2 cm by 2 cm area of upper inner arm skin. Throughout the roughly 24-week study period, patients were also given weekly therapeutic DPC doses on the scalp. Patch testing was performed on the upper back with Finn chambers containing 0.01% DPC, and the patch tests were scored after 6 days according to International Contact Dermatitis Research Group standards. Alopecia areata with under or over 50% scalp involvement, alopecia totalis and alopecia universalis were represented in the patient cohort, which was mostly female. The libraries were sequenced as a pool, and the TCR yield per sample differed mostly because of small variations in library volumes within the pool. Peripheral blood TCR repertoire changes were tracked in vivo in alopecia patients during primary and secondary sensitization to the hapten diphenylcyclopropenone (DPC). Blood samples were taken from patients before sensitization (week 0) and then at 2, 6 and about 24 weeks after DPC sensitization. Twenty-nine alopecia patients provided blood for TCR sequencing at one to four time points (pre-sensitization, 2, 6 and 24 weeks).

Findings and caveats that apply to the study as a whole: After repeated subsampling, changes were observed in the strength of the expansion versus patch-test correlation and in the threshold at which the correlation became significant. DPC sensitization did not change how many TCRs were above 1 in 1000 frequency, and no evidence was found of alterations in global repertoire structure. Expanded TCRs formed significantly more large CDR3 similarity clusters than pre-sensitization or healthy control sets, consistent with antigen-driven responses. A positive correlation was found between the number of PT1 expanded TCRs and patch test score, with significance reached at thresholds 8, 16 and 32 but not 4. Alopecia, a presumed autoimmune disease, was present in all patients, so the immune response of the patients might differ from that of healthy individuals.

This clonotype was seen just once. This clone's antigen is unknown. Per-base quality was not reported, and no clone a single base away is much larger than it. A single read offers scant evidence. The time point label, as the study defines it: patch test 3, about 24 weeks after DPC sensitization. The treatment or condition tag for this specimen amounts to: therapeutic diphenylcyclopropenone sensitization with weekly scalp DPC. At every patch-test visit, the blood draw took place before the patch test was put on. Patients were eligible if aged 18 to 70, diagnosed with alopecia and judged suitable for DPC therapy, and pregnant patients were excluded. Total RNA was extracted from unfractionated whole blood collected in Tempus Blood RNA tubes. Receptor libraries were prepared by RACE. The sequencing machine was a NextSeq 500. During library preparation, unique molecular identifiers were attached to individual cDNA molecules so that TCRs could be counted in a quantitative, reproducible way. From each blood RNA sample, both TCR alpha and TCR beta chains were sequenced. The published analysis was carried out like this. A median of roughly 98,000 TCRs per sample was observed, with a range of 23,224 to 690,600. V, J and CDR3 annotation of the TCR reads was performed with the Decombinator software suite. To make PS versus PT1 abundance plots, every sample was subsampled to the same number of TCRs (28,000). TCRs were defined as expanded if absent before sensitization and observed at least eight times at the 2-week time point. In TCRdb, the public reads were trimmed at Q25 with fastp and aligned with MiXCR, with productive beta chains retained. Each entry is one CDR3 protein sequence, shown with its most common DNA and genes. The V and J calls reflect TCRdb's pipeline rather than the authors' work. The sample table holds around 110,000 distinct CDR3 sequences, of which 10% to 12% were seen once. Approximately 2.5% of the sample belongs to the ten largest clones.

The source of this sequence is a woman in her forties or fifties with alopecia areata. Some clones in this sample may be carry-over from other donors' samples. The material sequenced was whole blood, taken in connection with sensitization to the hapten diphenylcyclopropenone (DPC).

The CDR3 loop reads CASSLRPASTTGELFF. The nucleotide sequence is TGCGCCAGCAGCTTGAGGCCGGCGTCAACCACCGGGGAGCTGTTTTTT. The chain employs TRBV5-1 and TRBJ2-2; the D gene remains uncertain. The junction shows trimming of 1 base on V and 4 bases on J, plus 14 bases between the germline ends. CDR1 and CDR2 are drawn from the germline V gene: SGHRS, YFSETQ. Inclusive of the bounding cysteine and phenylalanine, the CDR3 is 16 residues long. The CDR3 DNA has 48 bases and is translated from base 1.